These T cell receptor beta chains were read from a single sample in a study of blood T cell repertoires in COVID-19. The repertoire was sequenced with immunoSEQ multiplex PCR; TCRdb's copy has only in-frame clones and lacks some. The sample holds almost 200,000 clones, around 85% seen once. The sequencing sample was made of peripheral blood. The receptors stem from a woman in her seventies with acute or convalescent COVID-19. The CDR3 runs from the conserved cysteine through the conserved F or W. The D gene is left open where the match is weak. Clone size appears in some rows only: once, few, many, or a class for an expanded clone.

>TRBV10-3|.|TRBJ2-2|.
TGTGCCATCAGTCCCGGGGGGAACACCGGGGAGCTGTTTTTT
CAISPGGNTGELFF
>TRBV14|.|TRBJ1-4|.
TGTGCCAGCAGCCAAGAAGATTTCGGAAAACTGTTTTTT
CASSQEDFGKLFF
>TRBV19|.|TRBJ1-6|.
TGTGCCAGTCCTACCCTGCTGCCTTCAGGGGTGGTAAGATCTTCACCCCTCCACTTT
CASPTLLPSGVVRSSPLHF
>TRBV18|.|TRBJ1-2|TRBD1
TGTGCCAGCTCACCGCAGACAGGGCCCTATGGCTACACCTTC
CASSPQTGPYGYTF
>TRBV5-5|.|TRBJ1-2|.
TGTGCCAGCACCCCCAGAGTCAGGGGTCCCTATGGCTACACCTTC
CASTPRVRGPYGYTF
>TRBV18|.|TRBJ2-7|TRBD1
TGTGCCAGCTCACCTACCGGGACAGGGCATTACGAGCAGTACTTC
CASSPTGTGHYEQYF
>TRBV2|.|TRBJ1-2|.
TGTGCCAGCAGAAGCAGCGCTCCCTATGGCTACACCTTC
CASRSSAPYGYTF
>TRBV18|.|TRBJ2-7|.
TGTGCCAGCTCACCACAGGGGATCTACGAGCAGTACTTC
CASSPQGIYEQYF
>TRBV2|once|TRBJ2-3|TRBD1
TGTGCCAGCAGCCGGGACAGGGGAGATACGCAGTATTTT
CASSRDRGDTQYF
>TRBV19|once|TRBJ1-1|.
TGTGCCAGTAGTATGCGGGGTGGTGAAGCTTTCTTT
CASSMRGGEAFF
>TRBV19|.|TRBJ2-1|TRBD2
TGTGCCAGTACCTTGACTAGCGGGGTCTCCTACAATGAGCAGTTCTTC
CASTLTSGVSYNEQFF
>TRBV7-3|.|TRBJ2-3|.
TGTGCCAGCAGCATGACTAGAACAGATACGCAGTATTTT
CASSMTRTDTQYF
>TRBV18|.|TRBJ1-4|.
TGTGCCAGCTCACCACATCCAAAAGAAAAACTGTTTTTT
CASSPHPKEKLFF
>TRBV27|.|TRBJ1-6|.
TGTGCCAGCAGTTTATCTTGGGGGCTCAATTCACCCCTCCACTTT
CASSLSWGLNSPLHF
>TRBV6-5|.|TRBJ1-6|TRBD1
TGTGCCAGCAGTTGGGACAGGGAATTTTCACCCCTCCACTTT
CASSWDREFSPLHF
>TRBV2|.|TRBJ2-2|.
TGTGCCAGCAGCGAAACTCGAACCGGGGAGCTGTTTTTT
CASSETRTGELFF
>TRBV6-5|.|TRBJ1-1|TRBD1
TGTGCCAGCGGACAGGGAACGATGAACACTGAAGCTTTCTTT
CASGQGTMNTEAFF
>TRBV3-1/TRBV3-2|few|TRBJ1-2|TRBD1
TGTGCCAGCAGCCAGATGGGACAGGGAGGTGGCGGCTACACCTTC
CASSQMGQGGGGYTF
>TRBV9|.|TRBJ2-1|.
TGTGCCAGCAGCCCCTGGGGCGACCGCGATGAGCAGTTCTTC
CASSPWGDRDEQFF
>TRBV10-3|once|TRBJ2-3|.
TGTGCCATCAGTGAAAGGGACTCCGCGGGCGGAGGTACGCAGTATTTT
CAISERDSAGGGTQYF
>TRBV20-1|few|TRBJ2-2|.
TGCAGTGCTAGTCAGGAGCGGGCCGGGGAGCTGTTTTTT
CSASQERAGELFF
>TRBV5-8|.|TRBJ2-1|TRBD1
TGTGCCAGCAGCTTGCCGGGACAGGGGATCCTCAATGAGCAGTTCTTC
CASSLPGQGILNEQFF
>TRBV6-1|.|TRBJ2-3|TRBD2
TGTGCCAGCAGTGAGAGACTAGCGGGAGGCACAGATACGCAGTATTTT
CASSERLAGGTDTQYF
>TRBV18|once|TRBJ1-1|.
TGTGCCAGCTCACTGGGAGACACTGAAGCTTTCTTT
CASSLGDTEAFF
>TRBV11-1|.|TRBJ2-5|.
TGTGCCAGCAGCTTAGTACAAGAGACCCAGTACTTC
CASSLVQETQYF
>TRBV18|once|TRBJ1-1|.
TGTGCCAGCTCACCCCGGGGTGACACTGAAGCTTTCTTT
CASSPRGDTEAFF
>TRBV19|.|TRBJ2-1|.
TGTGCCAGTAGTCCAAGATCTAGCGTTAGCTCCTACAATGAGCAGTTCTTC
CASSPRSSVSSYNEQFF
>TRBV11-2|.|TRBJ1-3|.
TGTGCCAGCAGACTAACGACAGGCTCTGGAAACACCATATATTTT
CASRLTTGSGNTIYF
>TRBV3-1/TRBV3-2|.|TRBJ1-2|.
TGTGCCAGCAGCCAAGCCTCGAGGGGCTACACCTTC
CASSQASRGYTF
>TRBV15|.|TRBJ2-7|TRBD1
TGTGCCACCAGCAGGCTAGGGGGACAGGGAGTTTTCGAGCAGTACTTC
CATSRLGGQGVFEQYF
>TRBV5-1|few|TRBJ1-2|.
TGCGCCAGCAGCCCCGGAGCAGGGCGAGTCTATGGCTACACCTTC
CASSPGAGRVYGYTF
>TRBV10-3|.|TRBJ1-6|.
TGTGCCACCCAAGGGACGGGACAAAATTCACCCCTCCACTTT
CATQGTGQNSPLHF
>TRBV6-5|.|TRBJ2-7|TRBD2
TGTGCCAGCAGTTACTCTTTTGCGGGGGGGACCTACGAGCAGTACTTC
CASSYSFAGGTYEQYF
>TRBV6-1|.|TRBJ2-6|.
TGTGCCAGCAGTGAAATGATGGCAGGGGCACACTCTGGGGCCAACGTCCTGACTTTC
CASSEMMAGAHSGANVLTF
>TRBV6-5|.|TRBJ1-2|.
TGTGCCAGCAGCTACGGCAGGGCTTGGGGCTACACCTTC
CASSYGRAWGYTF
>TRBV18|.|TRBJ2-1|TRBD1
TGTGCCAGCTCACCACCCACTGGGACAGTCCACAATGAGCAGTTCTTC
CASSPPTGTVHNEQFF
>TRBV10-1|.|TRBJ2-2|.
.
CASSESRRLDTPGSCFF
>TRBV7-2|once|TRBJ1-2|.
TGTGCCAGCAGCTTAGCGGGGCGAACCAACTATGGCTACACCTTC
CASSLAGRTNYGYTF
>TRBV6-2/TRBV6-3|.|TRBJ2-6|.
TGTGCCAGCAGCCCTCTCCCGGGGGAAAGGCTTTCCGGGGCCAACGTCCTGACTTTC
CASSPLPGERLSGANVLTF
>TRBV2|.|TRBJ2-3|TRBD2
TGTGCCAGCACCTTGACTAGCGGGAGGCTAAGGGATACGCAGTATTTT
CASTLTSGRLRDTQYF
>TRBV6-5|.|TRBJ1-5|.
TGTGCCAGCAGTTACTCCGGGGGAGACAATCAGCCCCAGCATTTT
CASSYSGGDNQPQHF
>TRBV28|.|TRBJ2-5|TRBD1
TGTGCCAGCAGTTTCTCCGGGACAGGGGACCTAGGCCAGTACTTC
CASSFSGTGDLGQYF
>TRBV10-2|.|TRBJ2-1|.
TGCGCCAGCACAGACAGGCGTTTTAATGAGCAGTTCTTC
CASTDRRFNEQFF
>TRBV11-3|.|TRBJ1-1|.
TGTGCCAGCACCTTGGGACATTCGAACACTGAAGCTTTCTTT
CASTLGHSNTEAFF
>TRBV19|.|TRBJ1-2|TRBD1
TGTGCCAGTAGCCAAGGGACAGGGGGCGCGAGGGGAGGCTACACCTTC
CASSQGTGGARGGYTF
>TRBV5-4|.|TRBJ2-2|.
TGTGCCAGCAGCCCCGGAGGGCCAAACACCGGGGAGCTGTTTTTT
CASSPGGPNTGELFF
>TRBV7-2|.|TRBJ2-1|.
TGTGCCAGCAGCACCCCGACCAAGTCGGGTGAGCAGTTCTTC
CASSTPTKSGEQFF